This TCR beta chain was sequenced for a study of T-cell reconstitution after alpha-beta-depleted transplantation in children. This CDR3 region has 11 residues. V lost 7 bases and J lost 8, with 12 bases in between. In germline, CDR1 is SNHLY, CDR2 FYNNEI. A library of TCRbeta sequences, prepared with unique molecular identifiers, was generated. Each CDR3 protein gets one entry after TCRdb re-called the PCR reads with MiXCR. The data contain approximately 630,000 distinct CDR3 sequences, about an eighth of them singletons. In its sample, this clonotype was seen a few times. Its matching antigen is unknown. Study observations and caveats: T-cell counts and diversity were attributed mostly to newly produced T cells one year after transplant. Alpha-beta T cells present about two months after transplant were reported to originate from several hundred expanded graft clones. There were some patients whose high TCRbeta diversity at day 60 came from surviving recipient T cells and thymic progenitors.

The sequence was obtained from a girl aged 2-10 years with congenital amegakaryocytic thrombocytopenia, due to receive a stem cell transplant. The starting material was PBMCs, obtained before TCRalphabeta/CD19-depleted stem cell transplant. The chain couples TRBV2 to TRBJ2-7, with D possibly being TRBD2 (5 bases). This chain's CDR3 is CASIEGMKQYF. The CDR3 DNA reads as TGTGCCAGCATTGAGGGTATGAAGCAGTACTTC.